This T cell receptor (beta chain) was found in a study of human T cells and chemical hapten exposure. Study conclusions and caveats: TCRs above 1 in 1000 frequency stayed constant with DPC sensitization.

Germline lookup yields CDR1 LGHNA and CDR2 YSLEER. The trim removed 0 bases at V and 7 bases at J, leaving 5 bases unmatched. The length of the CDR3 is 14 residues. The time point was: pre-sensitization, week 0. Treatment reported: therapeutic diphenylcyclopropenone sensitization with weekly scalp DPC. Individual cDNA molecules (in the library) carried attached unique molecular identifiers. One entry per CDR3 protein, called by TCRdb with MiXCR from the RACE reads. The sample gives about 59,000 distinct CDR3 sequences, around 11% of which show up once; 4% is in the top ten. A few counts support this clonotype. Antigen specificity is unknown.

The chain is built from TRBV4-3 and TRBJ1-2, with 7 bases aligning to TRBD1. The origin of this receptor is a woman aged 40 to 50 with alopecia areata. Some clones in this sample may be carry-over from other donors' samples. The sample in question was whole blood, obtained in connection with sensitization to the hapten diphenylcyclopropenone (DPC). The DNA for the CDR3 is TGCGCCAGCAGCCAAGAAACAGGGGACGTTGGCTACACCTTC. Its translation is CASSQETGDVGYTF.